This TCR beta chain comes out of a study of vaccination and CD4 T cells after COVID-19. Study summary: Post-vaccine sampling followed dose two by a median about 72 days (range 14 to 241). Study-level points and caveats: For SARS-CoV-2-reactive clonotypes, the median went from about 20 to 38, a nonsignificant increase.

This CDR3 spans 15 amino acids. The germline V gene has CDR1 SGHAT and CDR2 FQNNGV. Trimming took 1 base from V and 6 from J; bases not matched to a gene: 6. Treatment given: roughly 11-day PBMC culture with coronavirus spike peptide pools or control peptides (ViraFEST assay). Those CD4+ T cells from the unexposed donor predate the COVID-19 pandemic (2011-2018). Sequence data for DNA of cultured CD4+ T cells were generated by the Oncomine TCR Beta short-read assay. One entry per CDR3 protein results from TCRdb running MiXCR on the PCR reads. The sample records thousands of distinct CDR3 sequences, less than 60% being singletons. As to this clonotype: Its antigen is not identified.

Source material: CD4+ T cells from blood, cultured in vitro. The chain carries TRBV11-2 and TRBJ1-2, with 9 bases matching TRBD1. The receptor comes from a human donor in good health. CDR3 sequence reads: CASSLGVTGGDGYTF. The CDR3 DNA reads TGTGCCAGCAGCTTAGGGGTGACAGGGGGGGATGGCTACACCTTC.